These 13 T cell receptor beta chains were all obtained from the same sample, sequenced in a study of tumor-infiltrating lymphocytes in glioblastoma multiforme. TCR beta libraries were built from RNA through three nested multiplex PCR rounds using modified ARM-PCR. TCRdb re-analysed the multiplex PCR reads in MiXCR, keeping a single row per CDR3 protein. The sample carries about 8,400 distinct CDR3 sequences, nearly 75% recorded once. The sequencing sample was made of brain tumor tissue. Receptors were obtained from a male donor with glioblastoma.

The CDR3 DNA is TGTGCCATCAGAGAGCGGGAGCTTAGCACAGATACGCAGTATTTT. Translation: CAIRERELSTDTQYF. V gene TRBV10-3 combines with J gene TRBJ2-3; 8 nucleotides line up with TRBD2. The junction had 5 bases not matched to a gene; V was cut back by 6 bases and J by 0 bases. The CDR3 runs to 15 residues. CDR1 and CDR2 (germline): ENHRY, SYGVKD.

The chain is built from TRBV11-2 and TRBJ2-7; D possibly matches TRBD1 or TRBD2 (5 bases each). CDR3 length: 14 residues. CDR1 and CDR2 (germline): SGHAT, FQNNGV. With 0 bases removed from V and 7 bases from J, the gap between germline ends came to 13 bases. The CDR3 nucleotides are TGTGCCAGCAGCTTAGATCTCGGGGCCTTGGAGCAGTACTTC. Translating it yields CASSLDLGALEQYF.

This clonotype has only a few counts. V and J are TRBV11-1 and TRBJ2-3, with 7 bases lining up with TRBD2. Per the germline V gene, CDR1 is SGHAT and CDR2 is FQDESV (reference sequence). The CDR3 runs to 13 residues. Losses at the gene ends were 5 bases for V and 7 bases for J; bases not matched to a gene: 6. The CDR3 coding sequence is TGTGCCAGCAGCGGGGGACTACTGAATACGCAGTATTTT. Encoded protein: CASSGGLLNTQYF.

Points on this clonotype: At one boundary the junction diverges from the germline segment, which might be a read error. This chain connects TRBV20-1 to TRBJ2-1; 12 bases align to TRBD2. Germline values: CDR1 DFQATT, CDR2 SNEGSKA (reference sequence). There are 16 residues in the CDR3. The CDR3 DNA is TGCAGTGCTAGTCGCCCCGGACTAGCGGGAATGAATGAGCAGCTCTTC. It translates to CSASRPGLAGMNEQLF.

The CDR3 spells CSVKEGSWDGEQFF. The CDR3, as DNA: TGCAGCGTCAAAGAGGGCAGTTGGGACGGTGAGCAGTTCTTC. This chain joins TRBV29-1 and TRBJ2-1; D may correspond to TRBD1 or TRBD2 (5 bases each). CDR1 is SQVTM, CDR2 ANQGSEA, per germline. The V gene lost 6 bases and the J gene lost 9 bases, with 21 bases spanning the gap. The CDR3 loop spans 14 amino acids.

This chain links TRBV11-2 with TRBJ2-1; D is possibly TRBD2 (5 bases). Germline CDR1 is SGHAT and CDR2 is FQNNGV. CDR3 length equals 15 residues. V was trimmed by 5 bases and J by 2 bases, leaving 13 bases between them. CDR3 DNA sequence: TGTGCCAGCAGCCGGGATCTGAGCCCCTACAATGAGCAGTTCTTC. It yields the protein CASSRDLSPYNEQFF.

This clonotype came up a few times. The chain has TRBV5-4 and TRBJ2-3; D gene ambiguous. The J call may not be correct, given that the DNA end is closer to TRBJ1-5. The germline V gene has CDR1 SGHNT and CDR2 YYREEE (reference sequence). The CDR3 contains 14 residues. The CDR3 DNA is TGTGCCAGCAGCGAATTTGGGGATACAGATACGCAGCATTTT. It is translated as CASSEFGDTDTQHF.

Note on this clonotype: The junction departs from germline at one end; a sequencing error may be responsible. This chain connects TRBV4-1 to TRBJ2-2; D may be TRBD2 (5 bases). Germline values: CDR1 MGHRA, CDR2 YSYEKL. This CDR3 is built from 14 residues. CDR3 nucleotide sequence: TGCGCCAGCGGCCAAGATAGTGGGTCCGGGAAGCTGTTTTTT. This sequence encodes CASGQDSGSGKLFF.

Comments on this clonotype: Compared with germline, one end of the junction differs, possibly owing to a read error. The V and J genes are TRBV10-2 and TRBJ2-5; 9 bases are a match to TRBD1. Per the germline V gene, CDR1 is WSHSY and CDR2 is SAAADI. This CDR3 comprises 12 residues. For the CDR3, the DNA is TGCGCCACCTGGACAGGGGAAGAGACTCAGCACTTC. This codes for CATWTGEETQHF.

V is TRBV29-1 and J is TRBJ2-5, with D perhaps TRBD2 (7 bases). V lost 5 bases, J lost 1 base, and 29 bases lay in between. Germline CDR1 and CDR2: SQVTM and ANQGSEA. The CDR3 covers 19 residues. The CDR3 spells CSVRPRGRGGGSGQETQYF. The CDR3, as DNA: TGCAGCGTTCGCCCCCGGGGCAGGGGAGGCGGGAGTGGCCAAGAGACCCAGTACTTC.

The chain carries TRBV29-1 and TRBJ2-1; 7 positions match TRBD1. Looked up from germline, CDR1 is SQVTM and CDR2 is ANQGSEA. The ends lost 7 bases at V and 2 bases at J; junction bases unmatched: 8. The CDR3 totals 14 residues. The CDR3 spells CSASQGEPYNEQFF. CDR3 bases: TGCAGCGCCAGCCAGGGGGAGCCCTACAATGAGCAGTTCTTC.

Note on this clonotype: At one end, the junction sequence differs from germline, possibly due to a read error. J is TRBJ2-1 and V is TRBV6-5, with 9 bases aligning to TRBD2. Germline assignment: CDR1 MNHEY and CDR2 SVGAGI. The CDR3 length is 19 residues. DNA of the CDR3: TGTACCAGCAGTCCTCCCTTCGGTTTCAGCGGGAGGAATGTAAATGAGCAGTTCTTC. Amino acids: CTSSPPFGFSGRNVNEQFF.

V gene TRBV6-5 combines with J gene TRBJ2-2; D gene unclear. CDR3 length equals 15 residues. The germline V and J ends were trimmed by 5 bases and 3 bases, with 13 bases remaining between them. The germline V gene has CDR1 MNHEY and CDR2 SVGAGI. The CDR3 bases are TGTGCCAGCAGTAAAGCGCAGTTACACACCGGGGAGCTGTTTTTT. Its protein is CASSKAQLHTGELFF.